The 28 T cell receptor beta chains given below trace back to one sample, sequenced in a study of T-cell reconstitution after alpha-beta-depleted transplantation in children. Unique molecular identifiers tagged the TCRbeta library. MiXCR, run by TCRdb on the PCR reads, gives a single entry per CDR3 protein. The data hold 700,000 or so distinct CDR3 sequences, with under 15% observed a single time. The material was PBMCs, obtained before TCRalphabeta/CD19-depleted stem cell transplant. The source of these receptors is a girl aged 2-15 years with congenital amegakaryocytic thrombocytopenia, due to receive a stem cell transplant.

This clonotype showed up many times. CDR3 loop: CASTPRIGQNTEAFF. The CDR3 bases are TGTGCCAGCACCCCCAGGATAGGACAGAACACTGAAGCTTTCTTT. The V call is TRBV12-3 or TRBV12-4, the J call TRBJ1-1; maybe TRBD1 (5 bases). V was trimmed by 7 bases and J by 1 base, leaving 16 bases between them. The CDR3 runs 15 residues.

In its sample, this clonotype was seen many times. The gene calls are TRBV20-1 and TRBJ2-5; 9 bases map to TRBD2. Trimming at V came to 4 bases and at J to 5 bases, leaving 5 bases not matched to a gene. Germline V gene lookup returns CDR1 DFQATT and CDR2 SNEGSKA (reference sequence). The CDR3 is 13 residues long. In DNA, the CDR3 is TGCAGTGCTATTAGCGGGAGTTGGGAGACCCAGTACTTC. Its protein is CSAISGSWETQYF.

The V call is TRBV18, the J call TRBJ2-5, with D unclear. In germline, CDR1 is KGHSH, CDR2 LQKENI. There are 14 residues in the CDR3. V dropped 4 bases and J dropped 5 bases, with 14 bases sitting between them. The CDR3 nucleotides read TGTGCCAGCTCACTCCCAAGGGTTGAGGAGACCCAGTACTTC. Encoded protein: CASSLPRVEETQYF.

This clonotype was observed a few times. V is TRBV4-1 and J is TRBJ2-7; no clear D gene. The germline CDR1 and CDR2 sequences are MGHRA and YSYEKL. CDR3 size: 17 residues. The V and J ends lost 1 base and 0 bases respectively, with 16 bases between them. CDR3 nucleotide sequence: TGCGCCAGCAGCCAAGGGGCTTTTGGTTTTCTCTCCTACGAGCAGTACTTC. Protein product: CASSQGAFGFLSYEQYF.

This rearrangement joins TRBV6-1 to TRBJ2-3, with 8 positions matching TRBD2. Germline CDR1 and CDR2: MNHNS and SASEGT. This CDR3 has 16 amino acids. V was clipped by 7 bases and J by 1 base; unmatched bases: 10. CDR3 DNA: TGTGCCAGCACTCTATTAGCGGGAAGGCGCACAGATACGCAGTATTTT. Translation: CASTLLAGRRTDTQYF.

The chain carries TRBV20-1 and TRBJ2-7; D ambiguous. The CDR3 has 13 residues. Per germline, CDR1 DFQATT and CDR2 SNEGSKA (reference sequence). Trimming removed 0 bases from V and 1 base from J, with 7 bases in between. The CDR3 sequence is CSARDMESYEQYF. The CDR3 bases are TGCAGTGCTAGAGATATGGAGTCCTACGAGCAGTACTTC.

The V gene is TRBV10-3, the J gene TRBJ2-2; TRBD1 might be the D (6 bases). CDR1 and CDR2 from the germline V gene are ENHRY and SYGVKD. V was clipped by 6 bases and J by 4 bases, with 15 bases between them. The CDR3 has 15 amino acids. The CDR3 here is CAIRGASPGTGELFF. The CDR3 DNA is TGTGCCATCAGGGGGGCCTCCCCGGGCACCGGGGAGCTGTTTTTT.

This clonotype was seen many times. The V gene is TRBV5-1, the J gene TRBJ2-5, with 9 bases matching TRBD2. Trimming at V came to 3 bases and at J to 3 bases, leaving 6 bases not matched to a gene. There are 15 residues in the CDR3. The germline V gene encodes CDR1 SGHRS and CDR2 YFSETQ. As DNA, the CDR3 is TGCGCCAGCAGCTCCCAGACTAGCGGAAAAGAGACCCAGTACTTC. It translates to CASSSQTSGKETQYF.

The rearrangement uses TRBV5-1 and TRBJ2-5; possibly TRBD1 for D (6 bases). There are 15 residues in the CDR3. Trimming pared 5 bases from V and 4 bases from J, leaving 18 bases between. Per the germline V gene, CDR1 is SGHRS and CDR2 is YFSETQ. The CDR3 region is CASRIVGSGAETQYF. The CDR3 DNA sequence: TGCGCCAGCAGGATCGTCGGATCAGGGGCAGAGACCCAGTACTTC. Filled out from reference TRBV5-1 and TRBJ2-5, the complete variable domain reads KAGVTQTPRYLIKTRGQQVTLSCSPISGHRSVSWYQQTPGQGLQFLFEYFSETQRNKGNFPGRFSGRQFSNSRSEMNVSTLELGDSALYLCASRIVGSGAETQYFGPGTRLLVL.

This clonotype appeared many times. The chain is built from TRBV10-3 and TRBJ2-7; no clear D gene. Germline assignment: CDR1 ENHRY and CDR2 SYGVKD. V dropped 3 bases and J dropped 6 bases, with 12 bases sitting between them. This CDR3 has 13 amino acids. CDR3 sequence (DNA): TGTGCCATCAGTGATCCCCAGGTGAGCGAGCAGTACTTC. This gives the protein CAISDPQVSEQYF.

The CDR3 region has the DNA TGCAGTGCTAGAGAAACGAGCGGAACCTACGAGCAGTACGTC. The encoded protein is CSARETSGTYEQYV. The chain is built from TRBV20-1 and TRBJ2-7; perhaps TRBD2 as D (5 bases). The CDR3 totals 14 residues. V lost 0 bases, J lost 2 bases, and 11 bases lay in between. From germline, CDR1 is DFQATT and CDR2 SNEGSKA (reference sequence).

This clonotype was counted ten times or more. This chain links TRBV20-1 with TRBJ2-1; no firm D call. Trimming left V 6 bases short and J 5 bases short, with 17 bases between. CDR3 length: 14 amino acids. Germline CDR1 reads DFQATT; CDR2 reads SNEGSKA (reference sequence). For the CDR3, the DNA is TGCAGTGCCAAGACGATCAGAGACCACAATGAGCAGTTCTTC. Its translation is CSAKTIRDHNEQFF.

This clonotype was picked up many times. The V call is TRBV12-5, the J call TRBJ2-7; 7 nucleotides align to TRBD1. The germline V gene has CDR1 LGHNT and CDR2 FRNRAP. With 5 bases clipped from V and 5 bases from J, the junction kept 6 bases outside the gene matches. CDR3 length: 13 amino acids. CDR3 region: CASGTTGDHEQYF. In DNA, the CDR3 is TGTGCTAGTGGTACAACAGGGGACCACGAGCAGTACTTC.

This clonotype was counted ten times or more. V is TRBV5-1 and J is TRBJ2-3; D remains ambiguous. The CDR3 totals 15 residues. V was cut by 0 bases and J by 2 bases, with 10 bases left in between. CDR1 and CDR2 (germline): SGHRS, YFSETQ. The CDR3 nucleotides are TGCGCCAGCAGCTTGGTCCTCAGGTACACAGATACGCAGTATTTT. Protein product: CASSLVLRYTDTQYF.

The table lists this clonotype with a few counts. The chain joins TRBV21-1 to TRBJ2-1; the D call TRBD1 from the table was never checked on the DNA. TRBV21-1 is deemed a pseudogene. CDR3 length equals 19 residues. CDR3: CASSKDHVQVVRDLINDIF. In DNA form, the CDR3 reads TGTGCCAGCAGCAAAGACCATGTTCAGGTGGTGCGGGACCTAATAAATGACATCTTC.

CDR3 protein: CASSQDVHEQYF. In nucleotides, the CDR3 is TGTGCCAGCAGCCAAGATGTCCACGAGCAGTACTTC. The chain couples TRBV14 to TRBJ2-7; no firm D call. Trimming removed 0 bases from V and 5 bases from J, with 5 bases in between. The CDR3 has 12 residues. CDR1 and CDR2 from the germline V gene are SGHDN and FVKESK. The full variable domain, completed using reference TRBV14 and TRBJ2-7, is EAGVTQFPSHSVIEKGQTVTLRCDPISGHDNLYWYRRVMGKEIKFLLHFVKESKQDESGMPNNRFLAERTGGTYSTLKVQPAELEDSGVYFCASSQDVHEQYFGPGTRLTVT.

The rearrangement links TRBV18 to TRBJ1-5; the D gene is possibly TRBD1 (5 bases). The CDR3 loop spans 14 amino acids. From germline, CDR1 is KGHSH and CDR2 LQKENI. V was cut by 4 bases and J by 2 bases, with 9 bases left in between. As DNA, the CDR3 is TGTGCCAGCTCACTGTCCAGGGGCAATCAGCCCCAGCATTTT. Amino acid sequence: CASSLSRGNQPQHF.

The chain recombines TRBV4-1 with TRBJ2-3, with 8 nucleotides matching TRBD1. The CDR3 runs to 15 residues. The germline gives CDR1 MGHRA, CDR2 YSYEKL. Trimming removed 9 bases from V and 5 bases from J; junction bases left unmatched: 13. This CDR3 reads CASRGQATSRDTQYF. The DNA for the CDR3 is TGCGCCAGTAGGGGACAGGCAACTTCTCGAGATACGCAGTATTTT.

Turning to this clonotype: This may stem from a read error, because a much larger clone lies one nucleotide away. The chain has TRBV5-1 and TRBJ2-1; D ambiguous. Trimming shortened V by 0 bases and J by 9 bases, and 22 bases separated the two germline ends. The CDR3 spans 17 residues. Per the germline V gene, CDR1 is SGHRS and CDR2 is YFSETQ. CDR3 residues: CASSLGIPEPVFPEQFF. CDR3 coding DNA: TGCGCCAGCAGCTTGGGGATTCCGGAACCCGTATTCCCTGAGCAGTTCTTC.

This clonotype has a count of ten or more. The chain is built from TRBV9 and TRBJ2-5; D is unresolved. V lost 3 bases and J 2 bases, leaving 8 bases between the germline ends. Per germline, CDR1 SGDLS and CDR2 YYNGEE. The CDR3 spans 13 residues. CDR3 sequence (DNA): TGTGCCAGCAGCGCCTACATTCAAGAGACCCAGTACTTC. Protein product: CASSAYIQETQYF.

The rearrangement uses TRBV28 and TRBJ2-4; TRBD1 agrees at 11 bases. The CDR3 consists of 16 residues. Trimming at V came to 3 bases and at J to 0 bases, leaving 1 base not matched to a gene. Germline V lookup: CDR1 MDHEN, CDR2 SYDVKM. The CDR3 coding sequence is TGTGCCAGCAGTTTTGGGACAGGGGGAGCCAAAAACATTCAGTACTTC. This translates into CASSFGTGGAKNIQYF.

In its sample, this clonotype was seen many times. V gene TRBV28 combines with J gene TRBJ2-1; TRBD1 might be the D (6 bases). The CDR3 is made up of 14 amino acids. V was pared by 5 bases and J by 2 bases, with 10 bases between. Germline CDR1 reads MDHEN; CDR2 reads SYDVKM. CDR3 in amino acids: CASSPGTTYNEQFF. The CDR3 nucleotides read TGTGCCAGCAGTCCCGGGACAACCTACAATGAGCAGTTCTTC.

The chain uses TRBV20-1 and TRBJ1-5; no definite D call. CDR3 length: 13 residues. CDR1 is DFQATT, CDR2 SNEGSKA, per germline (reference sequence). With 5 bases removed from V and 5 bases from J, the gap between germline ends came to 13 bases. CDR3 residues: CSASQQNDQPQHF. CDR3 in DNA: TGCAGTGCTTCACAGCAAAATGATCAGCCCCAGCATTTT.

The V gene is TRBV10-3, the J gene TRBJ1-2, with 9 bases identical to TRBD1. The junction had 8 bases not matched to a gene; V was cut back by 11 bases and J by 1 base. Germline loops: CDR1 ENHRY, CDR2 SYGVKD. This CDR3 is built from 14 residues. CDR3 region: CAATDRGDNYGYTF. CDR3 bases: TGTGCCGCCACAGACAGGGGGGATAACTATGGCTACACCTTC.

This clonotype was found a few times. The gene calls are TRBV5-1 and TRBJ2-1; 9 bases fit TRBD1. The germline CDR1 and CDR2 sequences are SGHRS and YFSETQ. The CDR3 covers 14 residues. V lost 0 bases, J lost 7 bases, and 2 bases stayed unmatched. CDR3 amino acids: CASSLAGQGNEQFF. Written as DNA, the CDR3 is TGCGCCAGCAGCTTGGCGGGACAGGGAAATGAGCAGTTCTTC. Complete variable domain (other parts from reference TRBV5-1 and TRBJ2-1): KAGVTQTPRYLIKTRGQQVTLSCSPISGHRSVSWYQQTPGQGLQFLFEYFSETQRNKGNFPGRFSGRQFSNSRSEMNVSTLELGDSALYLCASSLAGQGNEQFFGPGTRLTVL.

This clonotype was observed a handful of times. The J gene is TRBJ1-3, the V gene TRBV12-3 or TRBV12-4, with 7 bases matching TRBD1. The CDR3 consists of 13 residues. With 9 bases clipped from V and 0 bases from J, the junction kept 2 bases outside the gene matches. The CDR3 is CASTGASGNTIYF. The CDR3 DNA follows: TGTGCCAGTACAGGGGCCTCTGGAAACACCATATATTTT.

The chain recombines TRBV4-2 with TRBJ2-7; 13 nucleotides line up with TRBD2. CDR3 size: 19 residues. Germline lookup yields CDR1 LGHNA and CDR2 YNFKEQ. The V segment lost 4 bases and the J segment 5 bases; nucleotides outside the gene matches: 17. The CDR3 reads CASSPWTSGRYIGANEQYF. The CDR3, as DNA: TGTGCCAGCAGCCCATGGACTAGCGGGAGATACATAGGAGCGAACGAGCAGTACTTC.

This clonotype was detected a few times. This chain connects TRBV5-5 to TRBJ2-6; the D is unclear. The CDR3 sequence is 17 residues long. The germline CDR1 and CDR2 sequences are SGHKS and YYEKEE (reference sequence). Trimming left V 0 bases short and J 0 bases short, with 10 bases between. The CDR3 loop is CASSLVGGNSGANVLTF. The CDR3 bases are TGTGCCAGCAGCTTGGTAGGTGGGAACTCTGGGGCCAACGTCCTGACTTTC.